This TCR beta chain originates from a study of control samples from healthy donors and cancer patients. The data were produced by immunoSEQ multiplex PCR, yet TCRdb's version contains in-frame clones alone and is incomplete. The sample lists about 140,000 clones, around 90% occurring once. The source is a young man in good health. The sequenced material came from blood.

In DNA form, the CDR3 reads TGTGCCAGCAGGAAAGCGGGAGGGGCCTACAATGAGCAGTTCTTC. Protein sequence: CASRKAGGAYNEQFF. This chain connects TRBV5-6 to TRBJ2-1; the match to TRBD2 covers 10 bases. Per germline, CDR1 SGHDT and CDR2 YYEEEE. The V segment lost 5 bases and the J segment 2 bases; nucleotides outside the gene matches: 4. The CDR3 contains 15 residues. Complete variable domain (other parts from reference TRBV5-6 and TRBJ2-1): DAGVTQSPTHLIKTRGQQVTLRCSPKSGHDTVSWYQQALGQGPQFIFQYYEEEERQRGNFPDRFSGHQFPNYSSELNVNALLLGDSALYLCASRKAGGAYNEQFFGPGTRLTVL.